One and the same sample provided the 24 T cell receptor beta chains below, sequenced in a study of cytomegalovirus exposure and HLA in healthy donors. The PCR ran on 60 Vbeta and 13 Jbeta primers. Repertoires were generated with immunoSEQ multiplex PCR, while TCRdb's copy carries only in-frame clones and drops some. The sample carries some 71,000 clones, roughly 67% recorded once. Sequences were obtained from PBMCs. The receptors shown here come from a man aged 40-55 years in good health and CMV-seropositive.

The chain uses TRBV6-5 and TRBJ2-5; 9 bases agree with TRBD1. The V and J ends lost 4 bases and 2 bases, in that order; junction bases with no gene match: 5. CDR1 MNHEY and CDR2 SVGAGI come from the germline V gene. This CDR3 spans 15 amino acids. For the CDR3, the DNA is TGTGCCAGCAGTTCCGGGACAGGGAGGCAAGAGACCCAGTACTTC. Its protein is CASSSGTGRQETQYF.

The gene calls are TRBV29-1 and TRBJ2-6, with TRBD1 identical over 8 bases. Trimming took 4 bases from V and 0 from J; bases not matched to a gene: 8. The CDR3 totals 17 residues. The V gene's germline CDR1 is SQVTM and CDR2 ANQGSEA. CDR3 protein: CSVAAGQGGSGANVLTF. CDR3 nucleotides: TGCAGCGTTGCAGCCGGACAGGGAGGCTCTGGGGCCAACGTCCTGACTTTC.

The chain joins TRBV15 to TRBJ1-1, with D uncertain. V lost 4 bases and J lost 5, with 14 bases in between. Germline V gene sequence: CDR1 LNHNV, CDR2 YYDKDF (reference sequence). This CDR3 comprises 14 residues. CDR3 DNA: TGTGCCACCAGCAATAGAGAACTGCTGACTGAAGCTTTCTTT. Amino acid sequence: CATSNRELLTEAFF.

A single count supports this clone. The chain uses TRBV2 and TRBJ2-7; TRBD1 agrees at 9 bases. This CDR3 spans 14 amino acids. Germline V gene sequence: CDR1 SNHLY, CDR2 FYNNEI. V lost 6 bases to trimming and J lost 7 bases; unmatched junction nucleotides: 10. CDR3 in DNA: TGTGCCAGCAGCGCCGGGACAGGGCGGGGGGAGCAGTACTTC. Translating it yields CASSAGTGRGEQYF.

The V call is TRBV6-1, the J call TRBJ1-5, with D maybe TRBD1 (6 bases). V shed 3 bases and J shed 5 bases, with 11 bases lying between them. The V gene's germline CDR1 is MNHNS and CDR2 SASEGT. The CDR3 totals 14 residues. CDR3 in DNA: TGTGCCAGCAGTGACGGGCAGGGGTATCAGCCCCAGCATTTT. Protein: CASSDGQGYQPQHF.

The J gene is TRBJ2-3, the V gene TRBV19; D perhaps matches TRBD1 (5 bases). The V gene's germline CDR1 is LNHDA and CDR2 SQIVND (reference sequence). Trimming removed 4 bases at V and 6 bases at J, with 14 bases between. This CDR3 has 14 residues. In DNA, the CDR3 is TGTGCCAGTAGTAGGAAGATGGGGCGGGATACGCAGTATTTT. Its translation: CASSRKMGRDTQYF.

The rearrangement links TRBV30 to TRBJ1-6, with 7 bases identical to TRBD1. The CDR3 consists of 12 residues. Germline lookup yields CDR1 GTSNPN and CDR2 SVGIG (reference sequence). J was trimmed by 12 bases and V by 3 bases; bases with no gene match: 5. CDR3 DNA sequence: TGTGCCTGGAGCCGAGGGGGCGAACCCCTCCACTTT. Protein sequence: CAWSRGGEPLHF.

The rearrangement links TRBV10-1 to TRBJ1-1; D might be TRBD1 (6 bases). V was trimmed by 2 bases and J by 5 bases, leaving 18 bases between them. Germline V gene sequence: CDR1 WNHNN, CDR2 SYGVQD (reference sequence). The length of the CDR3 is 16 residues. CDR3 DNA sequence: TGCGCCAGCAGTGAGAAGACAGGCCTCCGGGGAACTGAAGCTTTCTTT. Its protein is CASSEKTGLRGTEAFF.

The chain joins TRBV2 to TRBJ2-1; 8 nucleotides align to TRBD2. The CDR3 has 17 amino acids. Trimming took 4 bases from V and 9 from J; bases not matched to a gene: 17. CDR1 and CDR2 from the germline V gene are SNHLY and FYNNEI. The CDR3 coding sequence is TGTGCCAGCAGTGCCCTTACCGGGACTAGGGCGGTTAGTGAGCAGTTCTTC. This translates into CASSALTGTRAVSEQFF.

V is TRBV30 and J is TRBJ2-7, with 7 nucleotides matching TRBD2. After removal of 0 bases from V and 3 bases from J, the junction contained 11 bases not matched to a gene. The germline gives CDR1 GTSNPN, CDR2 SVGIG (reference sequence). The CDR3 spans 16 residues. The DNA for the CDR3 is TGTGCCTGGAGTGTCGGGCGGGGGAGTTCGAACTACGAGCAGTACTTC. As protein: CAWSVGRGSSNYEQYF.

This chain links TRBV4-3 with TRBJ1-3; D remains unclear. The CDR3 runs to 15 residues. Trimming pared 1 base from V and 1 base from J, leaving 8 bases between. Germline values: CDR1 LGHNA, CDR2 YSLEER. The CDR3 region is CASSQAPGSGNTIYF. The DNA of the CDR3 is TGCGCCAGCAGCCAAGCCCCAGGTTCTGGAAACACCATATATTTT.

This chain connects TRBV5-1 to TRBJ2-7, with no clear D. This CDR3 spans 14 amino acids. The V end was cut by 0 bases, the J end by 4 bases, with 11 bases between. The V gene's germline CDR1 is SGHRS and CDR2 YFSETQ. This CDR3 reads CASSLGHSNYEQYF. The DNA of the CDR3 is TGCGCCAGCAGCTTGGGACACAGCAATTACGAGCAGTACTTC.

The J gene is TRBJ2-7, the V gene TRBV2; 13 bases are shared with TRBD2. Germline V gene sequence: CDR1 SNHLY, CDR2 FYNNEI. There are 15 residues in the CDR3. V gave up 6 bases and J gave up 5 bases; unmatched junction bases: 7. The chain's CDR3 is CASRRRTSGSDEQYF. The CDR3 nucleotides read TGTGCCAGCAGACGTAGGACTAGCGGGAGCGACGAGCAGTACTTC. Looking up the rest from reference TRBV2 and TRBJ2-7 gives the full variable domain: EPEVTQTPSHQVTQMGQEVILRCVPISNHLYFYWYRQILGQKVEFLVSFYNNEISEKSEIFDDQFSVERPDGSNFTLKIRSTKLEDSAMYFCASRRRTSGSDEQYFGPGTRLTVT.

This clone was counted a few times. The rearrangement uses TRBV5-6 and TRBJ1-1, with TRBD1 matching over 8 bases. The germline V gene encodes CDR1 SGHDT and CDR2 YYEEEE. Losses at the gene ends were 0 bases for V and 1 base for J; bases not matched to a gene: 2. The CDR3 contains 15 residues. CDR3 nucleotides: TGTGCCAGCAGCTTGGGCCAGGGGGCGAACACTGAAGCTTTCTTT. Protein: CASSLGQGANTEAFF. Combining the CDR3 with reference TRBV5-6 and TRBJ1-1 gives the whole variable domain DAGVTQSPTHLIKTRGQQVTLRCSPKSGHDTVSWYQQALGQGPQFIFQYYEEEERQRGNFPDRFSGHQFPNYSSELNVNALLLGDSALYLCASSLGQGANTEAFFGQGTRLTVV.

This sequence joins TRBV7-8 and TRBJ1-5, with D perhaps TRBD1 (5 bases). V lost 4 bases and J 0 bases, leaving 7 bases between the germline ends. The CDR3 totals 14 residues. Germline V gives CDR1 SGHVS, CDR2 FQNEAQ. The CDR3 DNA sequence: TGTGCCAGCAGCTCTCAGGGTAGCAATCAGCCCCAGCATTTT. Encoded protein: CASSSQGSNQPQHF.

The CDR3 DNA sequence: TGTGCCAGCAGACCGGGTGGGGGCAGGACTGAAGCTTTCTTT. It is translated as CASRPGGGRTEAFF. V gene TRBV27 combines with J gene TRBJ1-1; D is possibly TRBD1 (6 bases). Deletions cut 6 bases from V and 5 bases from J, with 16 bases between. The CDR3 extends over 14 amino acids. Germline loops: CDR1 MNHEY, CDR2 SMNVEV (reference sequence).

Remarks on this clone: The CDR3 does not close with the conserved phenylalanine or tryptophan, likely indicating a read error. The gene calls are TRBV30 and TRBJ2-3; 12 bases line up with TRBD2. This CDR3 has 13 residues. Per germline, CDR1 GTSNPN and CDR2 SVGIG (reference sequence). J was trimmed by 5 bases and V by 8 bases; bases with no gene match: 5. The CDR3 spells CALRLAGVDTQYV. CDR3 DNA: TGTGCCCTCCGACTAGCGGGGGTAGATACGCAGTATGTT.

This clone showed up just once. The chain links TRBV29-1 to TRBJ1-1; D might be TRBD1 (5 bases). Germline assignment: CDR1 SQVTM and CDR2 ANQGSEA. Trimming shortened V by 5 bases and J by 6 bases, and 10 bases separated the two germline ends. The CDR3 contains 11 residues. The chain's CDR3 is CSVYDSPEAFF. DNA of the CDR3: TGCAGCGTTTATGACAGCCCTGAAGCTTTCTTT.

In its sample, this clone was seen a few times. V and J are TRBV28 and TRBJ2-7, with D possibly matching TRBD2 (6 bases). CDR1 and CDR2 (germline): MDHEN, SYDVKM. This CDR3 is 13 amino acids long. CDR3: CASAGPNMREQYF. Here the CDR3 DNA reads TGTGCGAGCGCGGGACCGAATATGCGCGAGCAGTACTTC.

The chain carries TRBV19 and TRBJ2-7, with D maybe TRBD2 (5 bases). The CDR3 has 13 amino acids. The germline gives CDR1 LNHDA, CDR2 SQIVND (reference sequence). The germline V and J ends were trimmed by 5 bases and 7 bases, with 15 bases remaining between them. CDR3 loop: CASSLWTAGEQYF. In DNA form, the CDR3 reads TGTGCCAGTAGTCTGTGGACCGCGGGTGAGCAGTACTTC. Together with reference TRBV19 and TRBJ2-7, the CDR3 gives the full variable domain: DGGITQSPKYLFRKEGQNVTLSCEQNLNHDAMYWYRQDPGQGLRLIYYSQIVNDFQKGDIAEGYSVSREKKESFPLTVTSAQKNPTAFYLCASSLWTAGEQYFGPGTRLTVT.

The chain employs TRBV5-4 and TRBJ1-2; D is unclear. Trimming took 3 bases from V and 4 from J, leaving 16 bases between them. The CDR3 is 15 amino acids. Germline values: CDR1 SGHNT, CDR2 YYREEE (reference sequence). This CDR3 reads CASSSKSQSVYGYTF. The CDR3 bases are TGTGCCAGCAGCTCAAAATCCCAGAGCGTCTATGGCTACACCTTC.

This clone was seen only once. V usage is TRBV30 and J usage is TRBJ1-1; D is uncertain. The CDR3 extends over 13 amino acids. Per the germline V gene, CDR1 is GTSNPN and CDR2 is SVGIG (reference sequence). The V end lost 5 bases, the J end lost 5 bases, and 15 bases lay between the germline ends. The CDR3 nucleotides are TGTGCCTGGGGCAGGACGGGAGAGACTGAAGCTTTCTTT. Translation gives CAWGRTGETEAFF.

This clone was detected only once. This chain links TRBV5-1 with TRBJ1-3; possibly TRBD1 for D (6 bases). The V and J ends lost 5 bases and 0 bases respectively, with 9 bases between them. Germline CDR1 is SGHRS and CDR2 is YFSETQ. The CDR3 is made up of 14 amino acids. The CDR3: CASRAQGSGNTIYF. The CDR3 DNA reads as TGCGCCAGCAGGGCACAGGGCTCTGGAAACACCATATATTTT. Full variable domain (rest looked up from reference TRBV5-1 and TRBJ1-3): KAGVTQTPRYLIKTRGQQVTLSCSPISGHRSVSWYQQTPGQGLQFLFEYFSETQRNKGNFPGRFSGRQFSNSRSEMNVSTLELGDSALYLCASRAQGSGNTIYFGEGSWLTVV.

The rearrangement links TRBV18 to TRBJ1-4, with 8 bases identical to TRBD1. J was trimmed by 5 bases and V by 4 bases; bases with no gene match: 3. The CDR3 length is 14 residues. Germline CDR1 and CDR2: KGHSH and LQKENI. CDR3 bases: TGTGCCAGCTCACTGGGACAGGCAAATGAAAAACTGTTTTTT. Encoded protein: CASSLGQANEKLFF.